Following are 16 T cell receptor beta chains from one sample sequenced in a study of radiation and T cells in renal cell carcinoma. Treatment indicated: 15 Gy SBRT to primary tumor, nephrectomy 4 weeks later. Sequencing was performed with immunoSEQ multiplex PCR; in TCRdb, only in-frame clones are kept and a portion is missing. This sample carries 18,000 or so clones, around 50% of them seen once, and the ten largest clones take 12%. The material sequenced was tumor tissue, taken from a patient whose treatment included radiotherapy and nephrectomy. The receptors come from a man between 45 and 60 years old with renal cell carcinoma.

This chain joins TRBV5-1 and TRBJ2-7; D perhaps matches TRBD2 (6 bases). The CDR3 contains 14 residues. CDR1 and CDR2 from the germline V gene are SGHRS and YFSETQ. Trimming left V 5 bases short and J 3 bases short, with 15 bases between. The CDR3 DNA reads as TGCGCCAGCAGACGGGGGAGTTTATACTACGAGCAGTACTTC. It translates to CASRRGSLYYEQYF. Drawing the rest from reference TRBV5-1 and TRBJ2-7, the complete variable domain is KAGVTQTPRYLIKTRGQQVTLSCSPISGHRSVSWYQQTPGQGLQFLFEYFSETQRNKGNFPGRFSGRQFSNSRSEMNVSTLELGDSALYLCASRRGSLYYEQYFGPGTRLTVT.

The chain uses TRBV6-4 and TRBJ2-3; perhaps TRBD2 as D (7 bases). Germline V gives CDR1 MRHNA, CDR2 SNTAGT. V lost 8 bases and J lost 2, with 17 bases in between. The CDR3 loop spans 15 amino acids. This CDR3 is CASSPEGGDTDTQYF. The CDR3 nucleotides read TGTGCCAGCTCCCCGGAAGGGGGGGACACAGATACGCAGTATTTT.

The chain is built from TRBV5-8 and TRBJ2-7; weak D call: TRBD1 (6 bases). This CDR3 contains 14 residues. Trimming removed 2 bases at V and 5 bases at J, with 14 bases between. Germline V gene data show CDR1 as SGHTS and CDR2 as YDEGEE. In DNA form, the CDR3 reads TGTGCCAGCAGCTTCCACAGGGCGTCTAACGAGCAGTACTTC. Translation gives CASSFHRASNEQYF.

The rearrangement uses TRBV6-5 and TRBJ2-4; 8 bases line up with TRBD1. CDR1 and CDR2 (germline): MNHEY, SVGAGI. V lost 4 bases to trimming and J lost 9 bases; unmatched junction nucleotides: 8. The CDR3 is made up of 14 amino acids. CDR3 residues: CASSSRTGLGIQYF. The DNA for the CDR3 is TGTGCCAGCAGTTCCCGGACAGGGCTGGGCATTCAGTACTTC.

The V call is TRBV5-1, the J call TRBJ1-6; D is ambiguous. The CDR3 totals 16 residues. V lost 2 bases and J 0 bases, leaving 9 bases between the germline ends. Germline CDR1 is SGHRS and CDR2 is YFSETQ. CDR3 residues: CASSFGRSSYNSPLHF. Written as DNA, the CDR3 is TGCGCCAGCAGCTTCGGACGGAGCTCCTATAATTCACCCCTCCACTTT.

The V gene is TRBV5-5, the J gene TRBJ1-3; 8 nucleotides agree with TRBD1. The ends lost 0 bases at V and 4 bases at J; junction bases unmatched: 3. This CDR3 region has 15 residues. In germline, CDR1 is SGHKS, CDR2 YYEKEE (reference sequence). DNA of the CDR3: TGTGCCAGCAGCTTGGGTCAGGGGGCAGGAAACACCATATATTTT. This sequence encodes CASSLGQGAGNTIYF.

The V call is TRBV6-6, the J call TRBJ2-7; 7 nucleotides line up with TRBD1. CDR3 length: 16 amino acids. CDR1 is MNHNY, CDR2 SVGAGI, per germline (reference sequence). After removal of 4 bases from V and 0 bases from J, the junction contained 9 bases not matched to a gene. This CDR3 is CASSFDPGQNSYEQYF. Written as DNA, the CDR3 is TGTGCCAGCAGTTTCGATCCGGGACAGAACTCCTACGAGCAGTACTTC.

The gene calls are TRBV29-1 and TRBJ2-1, with 8 bases fitting TRBD2. The CDR3 extends over 15 amino acids. CDR1 and CDR2 from the germline V gene are SQVTM and ANQGSEA. Losses at the gene ends were 6 bases for V and 8 bases for J; bases not matched to a gene: 15. This chain's CDR3 is CSVAGGSGSRYEQFF. The CDR3 region has the DNA TGCAGCGTCGCCGGGGGAAGCGGGAGTCGGTATGAGCAGTTCTTC.

The chain employs TRBV4-1 and TRBJ2-7; D not certain. The CDR3 sequence is 11 residues long. Germline lookup yields CDR1 MGHRA and CDR2 YSYEKL. The V and J ends lost 4 bases and 6 bases respectively, with 7 bases between them. The CDR3 region is CASSRPGEQYF. The CDR3 region has the DNA TGCGCCAGCAGCCGGCCGGGCGAGCAGTACTTC.

This clone is medium-sized in the sample. The gene calls are TRBV5-1 and TRBJ2-5; 7 positions match TRBD2. CDR3 length: 15 residues. Looked up from germline, CDR1 is SGHRS and CDR2 is YFSETQ. Trimming cost V 2 bases and J 3 bases; bases outside gene matches: 7. CDR3 coding DNA: TGCGCCAGCAGCTTAACGGGGGGTCTTGAAGAGACCCAGTACTTC. Translating it yields CASSLTGGLEETQYF.

This clone was found once. The chain has TRBV5-1 and TRBJ2-7, with D possibly being TRBD1 (6 bases). The CDR3 totals 15 residues. Trimming removed 2 bases from V and 0 bases from J, with 12 bases in between. Germline-derived CDR1 and CDR2 are SGHRS and YFSETQ. The CDR3 here is CASSLMQGSSYEQYF. CDR3 DNA: TGCGCCAGCAGCTTAATGCAGGGGTCCTCCTACGAGCAGTACTTC.

The chain carries TRBV7-9 and TRBJ2-5; maybe TRBD2 (5 bases). There are 14 residues in the CDR3. The ends were cut back, 5 bases at V and 5 bases at J, with 15 bases in the middle. Germline V lookup: CDR1 SEHNR, CDR2 FQNEAQ (reference sequence). CDR3 protein: CASSDPTGDETQYF. The CDR3 DNA sequence: TGTGCCAGCAGCGATCCGACCGGGGATGAGACCCAGTACTTC.

The chain couples TRBV6-5 to TRBJ2-1, with D unresolved. The CDR3 has 14 residues. CDR1 is MNHEY, CDR2 SVGAGI, per germline. V was shortened by 7 bases and J by 6 bases, with 16 bases between the two germline ends. DNA for the CDR3: TGTGCCAGCAAAAATCAGGTGGATGGCAATGAGCAGTTCTTC. This encodes CASKNQVDGNEQFF.

The CDR3 sequence: CASSILSGTQPQHF. In nucleotides, the CDR3 is TGTGCCAGTAGTATCCTCTCAGGGACACAGCCCCAGCATTTT. The chain carries TRBV19 and TRBJ1-5; possibly TRBD1 for D (6 bases). Trimming removed 3 bases from V and 7 bases from J, with 13 bases in between. CDR3 length: 14 amino acids. CDR1 is LNHDA and CDR2 is SQIVND in the germline V gene (reference sequence).

J is TRBJ2-7 and V is TRBV7-2; TRBD2 agrees at 7 bases. The CDR3 is 16 residues long. Germline V gene sequence: CDR1 SGHTA, CDR2 FQGNSA. Germline trimming cut 4 bases from V and 4 bases from J; bases unmatched to any gene: 13. This chain's CDR3 is CASSSGGLRGRYEQYF. The CDR3 nucleotides read TGTGCCAGCAGCTCCGGCGGTTTGCGGGGGAGGTACGAGCAGTACTTC.

In its sample, this clone was seen a few times. The chain carries TRBV5-4 and TRBJ2-7, with 15 bases aligning to TRBD2. CDR1 and CDR2 from the germline V gene are SGHNT and YYREEE (reference sequence). The CDR3 has 15 residues. V dropped 5 bases and J dropped 5; count of bases not matched to a gene: 5. The CDR3 nucleotides are TGTGCCAGCAGACAGGGACTAGCGGGAGGAAACGAGCAGTACTTC. Protein: CASRQGLAGGNEQYF.